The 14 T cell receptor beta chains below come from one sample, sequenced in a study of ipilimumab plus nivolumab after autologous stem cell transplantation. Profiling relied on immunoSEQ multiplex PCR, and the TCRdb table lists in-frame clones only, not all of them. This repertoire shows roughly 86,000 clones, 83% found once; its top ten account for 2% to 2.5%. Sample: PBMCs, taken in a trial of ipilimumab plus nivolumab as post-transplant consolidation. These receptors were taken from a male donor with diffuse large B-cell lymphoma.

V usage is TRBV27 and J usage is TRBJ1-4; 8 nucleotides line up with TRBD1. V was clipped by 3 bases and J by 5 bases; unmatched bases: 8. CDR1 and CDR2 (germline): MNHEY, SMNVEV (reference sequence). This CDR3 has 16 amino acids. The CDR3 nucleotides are TGTGCCAGCAGTTTCAGGGCCAGGGGGCCAAATGAAAAACTGTTTTTT. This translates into CASSFRARGPNEKLFF.

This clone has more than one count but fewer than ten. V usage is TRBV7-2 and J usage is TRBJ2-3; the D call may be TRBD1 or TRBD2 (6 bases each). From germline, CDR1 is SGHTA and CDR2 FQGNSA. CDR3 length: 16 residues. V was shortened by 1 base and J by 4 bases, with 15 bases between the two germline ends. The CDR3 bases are TGTGCCAGCAGCTTAGAATGGGGGGCCAGGGCAGATACGCAGTATTTT. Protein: CASSLEWGARADTQYF.

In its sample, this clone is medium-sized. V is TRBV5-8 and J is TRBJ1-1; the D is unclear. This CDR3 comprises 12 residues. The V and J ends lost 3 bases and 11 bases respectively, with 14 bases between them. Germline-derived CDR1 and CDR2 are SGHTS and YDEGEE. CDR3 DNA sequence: TGTGCCAGCAGCTCCCAGTTCGGGGTGGCTTTCTTT. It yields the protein CASSSQFGVAFF.

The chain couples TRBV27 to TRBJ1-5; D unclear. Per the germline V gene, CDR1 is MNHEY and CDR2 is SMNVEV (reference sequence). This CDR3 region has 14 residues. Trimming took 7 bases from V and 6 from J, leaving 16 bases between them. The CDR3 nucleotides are TGTGCCAGCACCCCACAAGGGTCAGGTCAGCCCCAGCATTTT. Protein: CASTPQGSGQPQHF.

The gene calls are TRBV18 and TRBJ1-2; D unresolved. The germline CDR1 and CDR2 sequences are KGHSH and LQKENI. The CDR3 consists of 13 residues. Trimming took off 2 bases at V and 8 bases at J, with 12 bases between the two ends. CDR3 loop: CASSPFWGEGYTF. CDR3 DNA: TGTGCCAGCTCACCATTCTGGGGTGAAGGCTACACCTTC.

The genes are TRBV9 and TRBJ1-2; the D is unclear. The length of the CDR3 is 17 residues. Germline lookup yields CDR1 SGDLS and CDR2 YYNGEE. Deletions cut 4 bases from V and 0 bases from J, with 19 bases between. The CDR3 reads CASSPRGSVAANYGYTF. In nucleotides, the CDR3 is TGTGCCAGCAGCCCAAGAGGGAGCGTGGCCGCTAACTATGGCTACACCTTC.

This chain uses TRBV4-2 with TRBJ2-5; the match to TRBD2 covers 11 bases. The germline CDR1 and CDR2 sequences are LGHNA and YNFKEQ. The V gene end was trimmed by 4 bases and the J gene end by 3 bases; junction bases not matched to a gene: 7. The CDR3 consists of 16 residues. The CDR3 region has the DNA TGTGCCAGCAGCCTCCTAGCGGGGGGAAACGAAGAGACCCAGTACTTC. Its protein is CASSLLAGGNEETQYF.

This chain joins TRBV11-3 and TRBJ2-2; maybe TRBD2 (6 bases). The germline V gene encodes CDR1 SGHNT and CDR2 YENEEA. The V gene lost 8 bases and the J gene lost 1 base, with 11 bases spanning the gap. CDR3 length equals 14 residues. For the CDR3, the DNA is TGTGCCAGCCAGGAGGGACGGAACACCGGGGAGCTGTTTTTT. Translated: CASQEGRNTGELFF.

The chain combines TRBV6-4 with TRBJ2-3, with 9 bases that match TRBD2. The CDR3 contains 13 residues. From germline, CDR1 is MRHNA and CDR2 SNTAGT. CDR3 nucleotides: TGTAAGGGAGCGGGGGGCCGCACAGATACGCAGTATTTT. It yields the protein CKGAGGRTDTQYF.

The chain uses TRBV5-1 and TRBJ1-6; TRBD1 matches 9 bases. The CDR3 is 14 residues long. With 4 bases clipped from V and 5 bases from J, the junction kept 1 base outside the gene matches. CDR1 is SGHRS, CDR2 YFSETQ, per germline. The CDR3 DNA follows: TGCGCCAGCAGCCGGGACAGGGATAATTCACCCCTCCACTTT. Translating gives CASSRDRDNSPLHF.

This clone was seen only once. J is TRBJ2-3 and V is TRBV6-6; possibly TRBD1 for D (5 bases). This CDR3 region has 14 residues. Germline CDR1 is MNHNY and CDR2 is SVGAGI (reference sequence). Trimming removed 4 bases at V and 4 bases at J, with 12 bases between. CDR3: CASSFNSRADTQYF. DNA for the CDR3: TGTGCCAGCAGTTTCAACTCCAGGGCAGATACGCAGTATTTT.

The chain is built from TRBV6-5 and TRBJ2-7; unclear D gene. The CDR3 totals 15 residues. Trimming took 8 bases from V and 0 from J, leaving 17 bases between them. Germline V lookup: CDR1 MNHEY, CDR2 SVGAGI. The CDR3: CASPLRAALSYEQYF. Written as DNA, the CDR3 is TGTGCCAGCCCCTTAAGGGCAGCCCTCTCCTACGAGCAGTACTTC.

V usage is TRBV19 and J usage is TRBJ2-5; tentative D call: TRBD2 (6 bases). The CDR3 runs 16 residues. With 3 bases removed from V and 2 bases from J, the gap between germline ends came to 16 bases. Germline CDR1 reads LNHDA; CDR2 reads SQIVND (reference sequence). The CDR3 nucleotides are TGTGCCAGTAGTATTTCTAAGGACTACGGACAAGAGACCCAGTACTTC. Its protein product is CASSISKDYGQETQYF.

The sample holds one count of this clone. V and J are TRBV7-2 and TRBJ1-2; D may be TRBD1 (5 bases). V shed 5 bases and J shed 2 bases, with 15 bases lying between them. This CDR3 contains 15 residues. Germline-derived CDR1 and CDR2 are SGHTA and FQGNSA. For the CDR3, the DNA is TGTGCCAGCAGCCCCGTCGGGGGGGGGAACTATGGCTACACCTTC. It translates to CASSPVGGGNYGYTF.